Below, 21 T cell receptor beta chains from the same sample are listed, as sequenced in a study of T cell changes during pregnancy in multiple sclerosis. Assay used: immunoSEQ multiplex PCR; TCRdb lists only in-frame clones, some missing. Here the sample spans 84,000 or so clones, approximately 94% being singletons. This material consisted of peripheral blood, taken in the third trimester of pregnancy. The source of these receptors is a female donor with multiple sclerosis, enrolled in a pregnancy study.

The chain couples TRBV6-6 to TRBJ1-5; D uncertain. The CDR3 consists of 12 residues. Germline-derived CDR1 and CDR2 are MNHNY and SVGAGI (reference sequence). Trimming took off 9 bases at V and 5 bases at J, with 11 bases between the two ends. The CDR3 loop is CASDDSYQPQHF. The CDR3 coding sequence is TGTGCCAGTGATGACTCGTATCAGCCCCAGCATTTT.

V is TRBV19 and J is TRBJ1-2, with 8 bases identical to TRBD1. Germline V gene lookup returns CDR1 LNHDA and CDR2 SQIVND (reference sequence). V lost 4 bases and J lost 4; bases outside the gene matches: 14. CDR3 length: 17 residues. The CDR3 here is CASSTLGNRGTIYGYTF. The CDR3, as DNA: TGTGCCAGTAGTACACTCGGTAACAGGGGGACGATCTATGGCTACACCTTC.

The chain has TRBV5-1 and TRBJ2-5, with TRBD2 matching 7 bases. V gave up 0 bases and J gave up 7 bases; unmatched junction bases: 12. The CDR3 covers 16 residues. CDR1 and CDR2 (germline): SGHRS, YFSETQ. The CDR3 region is CASSLAGVSPGGTQYF. CDR3 coding DNA: TGCGCCAGCAGCTTGGCGGGGGTCTCTCCGGGGGGGACCCAGTACTTC.

The chain links TRBV19 to TRBJ1-2, with 8 bases lining up with TRBD1. V lost 3 bases to trimming and J lost 4 bases; unmatched junction nucleotides: 10. The CDR3 consists of 16 residues. The germline V gene has CDR1 LNHDA and CDR2 SQIVND (reference sequence). The CDR3: CASSIGTSTGGYGYTF. CDR3 DNA: TGTGCCAGTAGTATTGGGACCTCTACAGGGGGCTATGGCTACACCTTC.

Regarding this clone: The same CDR3 can be traced to other DNA sequences in this sample. V usage is TRBV6-5 and J usage is TRBJ1-2, with 9 bases fitting TRBD1. The CDR3 runs to 12 residues. Germline trimming cut 5 bases from V and 8 bases from J; bases unmatched to any gene: 3. The V gene's germline CDR1 is MNHEY and CDR2 SVGAGI. The DNA for the CDR3 is TGTGCCAGCAGTACAACAGGGGGCGGCTACACCTTC. Its protein product is CASSTTGGGYTF.

The chain links TRBV27 to TRBJ1-5, with D perhaps matching TRBD1 (5 bases). Trimming removed 3 bases from V and 6 bases from J, with 12 bases in between. Per germline, CDR1 MNHEY and CDR2 SMNVEV (reference sequence). There are 14 residues in the CDR3. CDR3 loop: CASSLSGAGQPQHF. CDR3 sequence (DNA): TGTGCCAGCAGTTTGAGCGGGGCGGGTCAGCCCCAGCATTTT.

This chain joins TRBV5-6 and TRBJ1-1, with a weak D call TRBD1 (5 bases). Germline CDR1 SGHDT, CDR2 YYEEEE. V was clipped by 5 bases and J by 5 bases, with 13 bases between them. The CDR3 has 13 residues. CDR3 region: CASRWGRRTEAFF. DNA of the CDR3: TGTGCCAGCAGATGGGGGAGGCGGACTGAAGCTTTCTTT. Full variable domain (outside the CDR3, taken from reference TRBV5-6 and TRBJ1-1): DAGVTQSPTHLIKTRGQQVTLRCSPKSGHDTVSWYQQALGQGPQFIFQYYEEEERQRGNFPDRFSGHQFPNYSSELNVNALLLGDSALYLCASRWGRRTEAFFGQGTRLTVV.

V and J are TRBV19 and TRBJ2-7, with a possible D match to TRBD1 (5 bases). Looked up from germline, CDR1 is LNHDA and CDR2 is SQIVND (reference sequence). CDR3 length: 15 amino acids. V was cut by 4 bases and J by 1 base, with 14 bases left in between. The CDR3 bases are TGTGCCAGTAGTAGAACAGGAATGAGTTCCTACGAGCAGTACTTC. Protein sequence: CASSRTGMSSYEQYF.

The chain combines TRBV6-6 with TRBJ2-7; 9 bases are shared with TRBD1. V lost 6 bases to trimming and J lost 3 bases; unmatched junction nucleotides: 9. Germline V lookup: CDR1 MNHNY, CDR2 SVGAGI (reference sequence). The CDR3 extends over 15 amino acids. The CDR3 nucleotides are TGTGCCAGCAGGCAGGGGACAGGGAGAATCTACGAGCAGTACTTC. This gives the protein CASRQGTGRIYEQYF.

This clone was seen only once. V and J are TRBV9 and TRBJ1-1; D remains ambiguous. V was pared by 0 bases and J by 0 bases, with 9 bases between. The germline V gene has CDR1 SGDLS and CDR2 YYNGEE. The CDR3 has 15 residues. This CDR3 reads CASSVAPRLNTEAFF. In nucleotides, the CDR3 is TGTGCCAGCAGCGTAGCGCCCAGATTGAACACTGAAGCTTTCTTT.

The chain has TRBV5-6 and TRBJ2-3, with 10 bases fitting TRBD2. The germline gives CDR1 SGHDT, CDR2 YYEEEE. The CDR3 length is 14 residues. V lost 5 bases to trimming and J lost 8 bases; unmatched junction nucleotides: 8. Here the CDR3 DNA reads TGTGCCAGCAGTCTAGCGGGGGCTGGAGGTACGCAGTATTTT. As protein: CASSLAGAGGTQYF.

This clone has only one observation. The J gene is TRBJ1-1, the V gene TRBV5-1; 9 bases map to TRBD1. The CDR3 runs 13 residues. Germline CDR1 is SGHRS and CDR2 is YFSETQ. The V and J ends lost 4 bases and 8 bases, in that order; junction bases with no gene match: 6. The CDR3 spells CASSLGTGSEAFF. The CDR3 DNA follows: TGCGCCAGCAGCCTGGGGACAGGGTCCGAAGCTTTCTTT.

V gene TRBV15 combines with J gene TRBJ2-7; a weak D match, TRBD2 (6 bases). There are 14 residues in the CDR3. Between the trimmed V and J ends, which lost 5 bases and 4 bases, there was a span of 15 bases. Germline V gene sequence: CDR1 LNHNV, CDR2 YYDKDF (reference sequence). The CDR3 region is CATSLGRGVYEQYF. The CDR3 DNA is TGTGCCACCAGCTTAGGGCGCGGGGTATACGAGCAGTACTTC.

The chain uses TRBV2 and TRBJ1-6; weak D call: TRBD1 (5 bases). Trimming shortened V by 6 bases and J by 8 bases, and 5 bases separated the two germline ends. The CDR3 spans 11 residues. Germline V gene sequence: CDR1 SNHLY, CDR2 FYNNEI. This CDR3 is CASSRDSPLHF. CDR3 nucleotides: TGTGCCAGCAGCAGGGATTCACCCCTCCACTTT.

V gene TRBV28 combines with J gene TRBJ1-2; no firm D call. Germline loops: CDR1 MDHEN, CDR2 SYDVKM. Deletions cut 8 bases from V and 0 bases from J, with 19 bases between. The CDR3 is made up of 16 amino acids. The CDR3 nucleotides read TGTGCCAGCCTTCCCCGGGAGCTTCAAGCTAACTATGGCTACACCTTC. It is translated as CASLPRELQANYGYTF.

CDR3 DNA sequence: TGCGCCAGCAGCTTCGTCGGACAGGGATCTGGAGGCTACACCTTC. Amino acid sequence: CASSFVGQGSGGYTF. This chain connects TRBV5-1 to TRBJ1-2; 8 positions agree with TRBD1. Losses at the gene ends were 2 bases for V and 8 bases for J; bases not matched to a gene: 11. The CDR3 has 15 residues. Per germline, CDR1 SGHRS and CDR2 YFSETQ. The variable domain in full, completed from reference TRBV5-1 and TRBJ1-2, reads KAGVTQTPRYLIKTRGQQVTLSCSPISGHRSVSWYQQTPGQGLQFLFEYFSETQRNKGNFPGRFSGRQFSNSRSEMNVSTLELGDSALYLCASSFVGQGSGGYTFGSGTRLTVV.

The V call is TRBV5-1, the J call TRBJ2-7; D gene unclear. Trimming left V 0 bases short and J 5 bases short, with 9 bases between. Germline loops: CDR1 SGHRS, CDR2 YFSETQ. This CDR3 comprises 13 residues. The CDR3 DNA reads as TGCGCCAGCAGCTTGGACCCCAGGAACGAGCAGTACTTC. Translation: CASSLDPRNEQYF. The full variable domain, with the rest looked up from reference TRBV5-1 and TRBJ2-7, is KAGVTQTPRYLIKTRGQQVTLSCSPISGHRSVSWYQQTPGQGLQFLFEYFSETQRNKGNFPGRFSGRQFSNSRSEMNVSTLELGDSALYLCASSLDPRNEQYFGPGTRLTVT.

The gene calls are TRBV2 and TRBJ1-5; D gene unclear. Trimming removed 6 bases at V and 0 bases at J, with 12 bases between. The CDR3 extends over 15 amino acids. CDR1 and CDR2 (germline): SNHLY, FYNNEI. The CDR3 bases are TGTGCCAGCAGCCTACCGGGGAATAGCAATCAGCCCCAGCATTTT. Its protein product is CASSLPGNSNQPQHF.

This chain links TRBV6-5 with TRBJ2-7; D is undetermined. The CDR3 length is 14 residues. The V end lost 7 bases, the J end lost 2 bases, and 15 bases lay between the germline ends. Germline lookup yields CDR1 MNHEY and CDR2 SVGAGI. CDR3 amino acids: CASTLSAAAYEQYF. CDR3 in DNA: TGTGCCAGCACCCTATCCGCGGCGGCCTACGAGCAGTACTTC.

The genes are TRBV9 and TRBJ2-1; 7 nucleotides align to TRBD1. The CDR3 totals 16 residues. From germline, CDR1 is SGDLS and CDR2 YYNGEE. The ends lost 2 bases at V and 2 bases at J; junction bases unmatched: 7. DNA for the CDR3: TGTGCCAGCAGCGTCGAGGGGGCCTTAACCTACAATGAGCAGTTCTTC. Its translation: CASSVEGALTYNEQFF.

The rearrangement joins TRBV7-8 to TRBJ2-5; 9 bases are shared with TRBD1. V shed 4 bases and J 7 bases; nucleotides not matched to a gene: 4. The length of the CDR3 is 13 residues. In germline, CDR1 is SGHVS, CDR2 FQNEAQ. The CDR3 reads CASSSRQGGTQYF. CDR3 DNA: TGTGCCAGCAGCTCCCGACAGGGGGGGACCCAGTACTTC.